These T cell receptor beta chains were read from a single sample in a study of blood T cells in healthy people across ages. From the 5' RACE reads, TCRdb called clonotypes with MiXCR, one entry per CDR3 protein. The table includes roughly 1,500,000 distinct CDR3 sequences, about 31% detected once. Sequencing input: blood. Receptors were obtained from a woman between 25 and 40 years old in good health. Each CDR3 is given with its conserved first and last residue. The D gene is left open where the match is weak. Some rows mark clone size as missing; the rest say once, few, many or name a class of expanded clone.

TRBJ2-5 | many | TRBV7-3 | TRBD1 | TGTGCCAGCAGCTCCGGACAGGGCGGCTCTGAGACCCAGTACTTC | CASSSGQGGSETQYF
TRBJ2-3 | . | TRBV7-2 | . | TGTGCCAGCAGCTTTAAGTGGGGGGGGGCGGGAACAGATACGCAGTATTTT | CASSFKWGGAGTDTQYF
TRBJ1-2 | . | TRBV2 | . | TGTGCCAGCAGTGAAGCAGGAGGGTCTGGCTACACCTTC | CASSEAGGSGYTF
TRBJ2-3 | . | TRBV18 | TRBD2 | TGTGCCAGCTCACAGTTAGCGGGAGTAATTCAAGATACGCAGTATTTT | CASSQLAGVIQDTQYF
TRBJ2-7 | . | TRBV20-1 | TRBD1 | TGCAGTGCTAGAGGGACAGGGAAGCACAACGAGCAGTACTTC | CSARGTGKHNEQYF
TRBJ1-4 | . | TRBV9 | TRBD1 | TGTGCCAGCAGTCCCCCGGGACAGGGGATTGAAAAACTGTTTTTT | CASSPPGQGIEKLFF
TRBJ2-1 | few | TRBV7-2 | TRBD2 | TGTGCCAGCAGCTCATCTAGCGGGAGGGCCGGGAATGAGCAGTTCTTC | CASSSSSGRAGNEQFF
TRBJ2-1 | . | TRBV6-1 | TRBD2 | TGTGCCAGCAGTGAGGGACTAGCCCCCGGGGGGCGTAACAATGAGCAGTTCTTC | CASSEGLAPGGRNNEQFF
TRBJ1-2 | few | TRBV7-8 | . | TGTGCCAGCAGCCCCGACACTCAAACTAACTATGGCTACACCTTC | CASSPDTQTNYGYTF
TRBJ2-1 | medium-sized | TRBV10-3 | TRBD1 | TGTGCCATCAGCCGGGACAGGGATGCCAATGAGCAGTTCTTC | CAISRDRDANEQFF
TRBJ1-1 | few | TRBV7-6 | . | TGTGCCAGCAGCCCCGATACAGGGTTAGGGGCCACTGAAGCTTTCTTT | CASSPDTGLGATEAFF
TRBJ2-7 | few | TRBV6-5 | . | TGTGCCAGCAGTTCGTCACGTTACTACGAGCAGTACTTC | CASSSSRYYEQYF
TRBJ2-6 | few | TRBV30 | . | TGTGCCAGTAGGGGCTCATTTGGGGCCAACGTCCTGACTTTC | CASRGSFGANVLTF
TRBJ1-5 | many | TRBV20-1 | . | TGCAGTGCTAGGCCCAAGAGGGGTCAGCCCCAGCATTTT | CSARPKRGQPQHF
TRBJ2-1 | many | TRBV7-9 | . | TGTGCCAGCAGCATCACAGGGAGCTCCTACAATGAGCAGTTCTTC | CASSITGSSYNEQFF
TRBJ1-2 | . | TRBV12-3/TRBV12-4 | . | TGTGCCAGCAGTACCGACCGGTTCTATGGCTACACCTTC | CASSTDRFYGYTF
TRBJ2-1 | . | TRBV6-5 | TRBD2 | TGTACCAGCAGTCTAGCGGGAGTACACAATGAGCAGTTCTTC | CTSSLAGVHNEQFF
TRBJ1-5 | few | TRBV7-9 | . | TGTGCCAGCAGCTTACACCAAGGGGGCAATCAGCCCCAGCATTTT | CASSLHQGGNQPQHF
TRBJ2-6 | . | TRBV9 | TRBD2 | TGTGCCAGCAGCGCACCGGGACTAGCGGGAGGGCCTCTCGCTGGGGCCAACGTCCTGACTTTC | CASSAPGLAGGPLAGANVLTF